This T cell receptor beta chain was captured in a study of regulatory T cells in long-lasting Graves disease (dated by TCRdb to the early 2020s). Regarding the research as a whole: Newly diagnosed Graves' disease patients had taken antithyroid drugs for less than 3 months. A total of approximately 35 samples underwent TCR sequencing: 13 from persistent and 20 from newly diagnosed Graves' disease patients. The study took place in China and was registered as a clinical trial. Patients with persistent Graves' disease were compared with patients with newly diagnosed Graves' disease using TCR sequencing and RNA sequencing of peripheral blood. Beyond this particular receptor, the publication reports: Only the TCR beta chain was sequenced and analyzed. Preferential use of TRBV28, TRBJ1-2 and TRBJ2-5 was observed in persistent disease, whereas TRBV20-1 and TRBJ2-1 were favored in newly diagnosed disease. The authors acknowledged the small sample size as a limitation that may reduce accuracy. Lower TCR Shannon entropy and fewer highly expanded clones were observed in persistent Graves' disease patients than in newly diagnosed patients, which suggested clonal expansion. Peripheral blood alone was examined, since thyroid tissue, which constituted the primary lesion, could not be accessed. A larger number of public clonotypes was shared among persistent patients (more than 2,500) than among newly diagnosed patients (around 870).

What the time point label conveys for this sample: newly diagnosed GD, antithyroid drugs for less than 3 months. For both TCR sequencing and RNA sequencing, RNA was extracted from PBMCs in TRIzol. The diagnosis of Graves' disease was made according to American Thyroid Association guidelines. Patients for the study were recruited at an endocrinology department in Xi'an, China. Each patient gave about 10 milliliters of peripheral blood, collected in an EDTA anticoagulant tube. Ficoll Paque Plus density gradient separation was used to isolate PBMCs, and no additional T cell sorting was done. An Agilent 2100 Bioanalyzer and agarose gel were used to assess RNA quality, and a NanoDrop 2000 was used to measure RNA concentration. The library was obtained by multiplex PCR. Reads for this sample came from an Illumina HiSeq 4000. iRepertoire HTBI primers and Arm-PCR amplification of CDR3 regions were used to construct TCR beta libraries. Gel purification was performed on PCR products prior to sequencing. The authors' pipeline ran thus. Gene usage analysis of CDR3 amino acid clonotypes used the approximately 62 TRBV and some 13 TRBJ segments found across samples. Filtered high-quality paired reads were merged into contigs using COPE and FqMerger. BLAST was used to align contigs to the IMGT TRBV, TRBD and TRBJ reference genes, and CDR3 was defined following IMGT. Clonotypes above 0.1% frequency were classified as highly expanded clones. Repertoire diversity was measured by Shannon entropy, and V-J evenness by the Gini coefficient. Public clonotypes were defined as clonotypes shared by more than one individual. Starting from the raw public reads, TCRdb applied fastp trimming at Q25, assembled clones with MiXCR and retained in-frame beta chains. Rows matching on CDR3 protein sequence are summarized as one entry with the most common DNA and genes. In this record, the V and J calls reflect TCRdb's handling and not the investigators' own analysis. In all, the sample holds about 540,000 distinct CDR3 sequences, and approximately 15% of those were seen once. The top ten clonotypes cover roughly 9.7% of the sample.

This clonotype was counted many times. It has no known antigen specificity. Per-base qualities were not stored, and no clone one base away is much larger. CDR3 length: 12 amino acids, cysteine to phenylalanine. The sequence is cut down to CDR3 DNA, 36 bases in frame from base 1. CDR1 and CDR2 (MNHNS, SASEGT) derive from the germline V gene. Deletion took 6 bases off V and 3 bases off J, with a span of 9 bases between the germline ends. These data also formed part of another study, on T cells in Graves' hyperthyroidism and ophthalmopathy. In that second paper, the authors write: Stable Graves' hyperthyroidism was defined as the absence of progression to ophthalmopathy over 18 months of follow-up. Hyperthyroidism patients were newly diagnosed, with disease duration under 2 months, and aged 18 to 65 years. Any patient with an uncontrolled infection, another autoimmune disease, pregnancy or lactation was excluded. Diagnoses were established on the basis of clinical symptoms, serum thyroxine and TRAb, thyroid ultrasound, and orbital computed tomography. The first round of RT-PCR for the TCR CDR3 was performed with the HTBI primer set and the Qiagen OneStep RT-PCR kit. Most expanded thyroid clonotypes (frequency above 0.001) were also found in blood, which suggests that blood repertoires may mirror thyroid immune responses. A model built on a 13 V-J signature distinguished ophthalmopathy from stable hyperthyroidism, reaching 85% to 90% sensitivity and 81% to 83% specificity in cross-validation and 80%/75% in testing. In validation, the model predicted progression to ophthalmopathy with over 60% sensitivity and around 72% specificity, a median of approximately 6.5 months before onset. To identify TCR V-J signatures that set the groups apart, the researchers used a discovery cohort of roughly 100 patients, made up of 40 to 45 with Graves' ophthalmopathy and around 58 with stable Graves' hyperthyroidism. Prospective prediction of ophthalmopathy was tested in an independent validation cohort consisting of 18 hyperthyroidism patients and some 17 patients who later progressed to ophthalmopathy. For training and testing, the 100 or so patients in the discovery cohort were randomly divided in a 7:3 ratio. The study also compared thyroid tissue and blood T-cell repertoires from 6 or 7 Graves' hyperthyroidism patients. After sampling, hyperthyroidism patients received methimazole starting at 30 mg daily, and ophthalmopathy patients received high-dose intravenous methylprednisolone. Libraries were constructed in a second round of multiplex PCR, after which size selection and purification were carried out. The libraries were sequenced on an Illumina HiSeq2000 using paired-end 100 bp reads. Raw data were processed with SOAPnuke, discarding reads with adapters, uncalled bases, mean Phred below 15, or no exact constant-primer or identifier match. High-quality paired reads were merged using COPE v1.2.5, and each unique nucleotide sequence was defined as a clonotype. MiTCR v1.1 was used to align clonotypes to the IMGT TRBV, TRBD and TRBJ reference segments. Analysis was restricted to V-J combinations with a frequency above 0.0001, which covered roughly 99% of repertoires. The TCS score was defined as the ratio of F50 (clonal expansion) to E x V (chaos), calculated using BLOSUM62-based TCRdist between CDR3 peptides within each V-J. Welch's t-statistics and random forest reduced around 510 V-J features to 13, which were used in a naive Bayes classifier (R e1071). Sample size was not statistically predetermined, and blinding of investigators to group allocation was not performed. The paper reports TCR Vbeta CDR3 sequencing of some 140 peripheral blood samples: over 40 ophthalmopathy, around 80 hyperthyroidism and around 17 progressor patients.

This chain joins TRBV6-1 to TRBJ2-7, with the D gene too uncertain to name. This sample comprised peripheral blood mononuclear cells (PBMCs), obtained at new diagnosis, from a patient treated with antithyroid drugs. The clonotype was recovered from a young man with Graves disease. Donor details come from another sample of the same person, matched by shared clones. The DNA sequence reads TGTGCCAGCAGAACGGACGACTACGAGCAGTACTTC. Its translation is CASRTDDYEQYF.